This is a list of T cell receptor beta chains from one sample in a study of OX40 agonist ivuxolimab in advanced cancers. Clones were sequenced by immunoSEQ multiplex PCR, and TCRdb holds only the in-frame ones, with some missing. The sample shows fewer than 70,000 clones, around four fifths of them seen only once. Sequencing was performed on CD4+ or CD8+ T cells sorted from blood, taken in a trial of the OX40 agonist ivuxolimab. The receptor source for this set is an adult with an advanced solid tumor such as melanoma, head and neck, liver or kidney cancer. Both conserved end residues are part of each CDR3. A D gene is named only where the DNA matches it firmly. Only part of the rows carry a size: once, few, many, or a class if the clone is expanded.

NA | TRBJ1-2 | NA | TRBV5-5 | 15 | CASSLAPAANYGYTF | TGTGCCAGCAGCTTGGCCCCGGCGGCTAACTATGGCTACACCTTC
NA | TRBJ2-7 | NA | TRBV6-5 | 13 | CASSYSGQTEQYF | TGTGCCAGCAGTTACTCGGGGCAGACCGAGCAGTACTTC
NA | TRBJ1-6 | NA | TRBV9 | 14 | CASSVGEAGSPLHF | TGTGCCAGCAGCGTAGGTGAAGCAGGTTCACCCCTCCACTTT
NA | TRBJ2-7 | TRBD2 | TRBV7-3 | 15 | CASSPGLAGVHEQYF | TGTGCCAGCAGCCCAGGACTAGCGGGAGTCCACGAGCAGTACTTC
NA | TRBJ2-7 | NA | TRBV5-8 | 14 | CASSIRTLGFEQYF | TGTGCCAGCAGCATCAGGACCCTCGGGTTCGAGCAGTACTTC
NA | TRBJ1-1 | NA | TRBV29-1 | 14 | CSSLGGELGTEAFF | TGCAGCTCCTTGGGGGGGGAACTAGGCACTGAAGCTTTCTTT
NA | TRBJ2-3 | TRBD2 | TRBV19 | 17 | CASSIGGSGAYTDTQYF | TGTGCCAGTAGTATAGGAGGTAGCGGGGCCTACACAGATACGCAGTATTTT
NA | TRBJ2-7 | TRBD1 | TRBV18 | 14 | CASSPDDRVGEQYF | TGTGCCAGCTCACCTGACGACAGGGTAGGCGAGCAGTACTTC
NA | TRBJ2-7 | TRBD2 | TRBV6-5 | 16 | CASSYSVLAGDYEQYF | TGTGCCAGCAGTTACTCGGTCCTAGCGGGAGACTACGAGCAGTACTTC
NA | TRBJ2-1 | TRBD1 | TRBV19 | 13 | CASSIGGTGEQFF | TGTGCCAGTAGTATAGGGGGGACAGGTGAGCAGTTCTTC
NA | TRBJ1-2 | NA | TRBV19 | 13 | CASSIGRGYGYTF | TGTGCCAGTAGTATAGGGAGGGGCTATGGCTACACCTTC
once | TRBJ2-2 | NA | TRBV6-5 | 16 | CASSYSLGGNTGELFF | TGTGCCAGCAGTTACTCTTTGGGGGGCAACACCGGGGAGCTGTTTTTT
once | TRBJ2-2 | NA | TRBV18 | 16 | CASSPKGKANTGELFF | TGTGCCAGCTCACCAAAGGGGAAAGCGAACACCGGGGAGCTGTTTTTT
NA | TRBJ1-2 | NA | TRBV2 | 14 | CASMLQGGNYGYTF | TGTGCCAGCATGCTCCAGGGCGGAAACTATGGCTACACCTTC
NA | TRBJ2-7 | TRBD1 | TRBV7-8 | 13 | CASLRGQAYEQYF | TGTGCCAGCCTTCGAGGACAGGCCTACGAGCAGTACTTC
NA | TRBJ2-3 | NA | TRBV10-1 | 15 | CASSESASSTDTQYF | TGCGCCAGCAGTGAGTCAGCTTCTAGCACAGATACGCAGTATTTT
NA | TRBJ1-1 | NA | TRBV28 | 14 | CASSPHRAVTEAFF | TGTGCCAGCAGTCCGCACAGGGCCGTCACTGAAGCTTTCTTT
once | TRBJ2-5 | NA | TRBV9 | 14 | CASSGQLHQETQYF | TGTGCCAGCAGCGGACAGCTTCACCAAGAGACCCAGTACTTC
once | TRBJ1-1 | NA | TRBV6-6 | 13 | CASSATANTEAFF | TGTGCCAGCAGCGCGACGGCTAACACTGAAGCTTTCTTT
few | TRBJ2-1 | TRBD2 | TRBV5-1 | 15 | CASSLTGGSYNEQFF | TGCGCCAGCAGCTTGACGGGGGGGTCCTACAATGAGCAGTTCTTC
NA | TRBJ2-5 | TRBD1 | TRBV14 | 14 | CASSPPGQQETQYF | TGTGCCAGCAGCCCTCCGGGACAGCAAGAGACCCAGTACTTC
NA | TRBJ2-2 | NA | TRBV5-1 | 13 | CASSLRPAGELFF | TGCGCCAGCAGCCTAAGACCCGCCGGGGAGCTGTTTTTT
NA | TRBJ2-7 | TRBD2 | TRBV9 | 15 | CASSASGGSSYEQYF | TGTGCCAGCAGCGCCAGCGGGGGGTCCTCCTACGAGCAGTACTTC
NA | TRBJ2-5 | TRBD1 | TRBV29-1 | 14 | CSVALWDRPETQYF | TGCAGCGTTGCGCTTTGGGACAGGCCAGAGACCCAGTACTTC
NA | TRBJ2-1 | TRBD1 | TRBV2 | 17 | CASMNRGVLSVDNEQFF | TGTGCCAGCATGAACAGGGGAGTTTTATCGGTTGACAATGAGCAGTTCTTC
NA | TRBJ1-5 | NA | TRBV6-6 | 15 | CASSYSTGKDQPQHF | TGTGCCAGCAGTTACTCGACGGGCAAAGATCAGCCCCAGCATTTT
NA | TRBJ1-1 | NA | TRBV30 | 12 | CACTGLNTEAFF | TGTGCCTGCACTGGTCTGAACACTGAAGCTTTCTTT
NA | TRBJ2-1 | NA | TRBV6-6 | 11 | CASSYSYEQFF | TGTGCCAGCAGTTACTCTTATGAGCAGTTCTTC
NA | TRBJ2-1 | TRBD1 | TRBV5-1 | 15 | CASSLEGAPLNEQFF | TGCGCCAGCAGCTTGGAGGGGGCGCCACTGAATGAGCAGTTCTTC
NA | TRBJ1-1 | TRBD1 | TRBV6-1 | 15 | CASSDYRGRYTEAFF | TGTGCCAGCAGCGATTACAGGGGGCGATACACTGAAGCTTTCTTT
NA | TRBJ1-1 | NA | TRBV18 | 13 | CASSRGRDTEAFF | TGTGCCAGCTCACGAGGGAGGGACACTGAAGCTTTCTTT
few | TRBJ2-7 | TRBD2 | TRBV10-1 | 14 | CASSEAGGWHEQYF | TGCGCCAGCAGTGAAGCCGGGGGGTGGCACGAGCAGTACTTC
NA | TRBJ1-6 | NA | TRBV5-1 | 16 | CASSESPPQTGSPLHF | TGCGCCAGCAGCGAAAGTCCTCCACAGACTGGTTCACCCCTCCACTTT
NA | TRBJ1-2 | NA | TRBV11-2 | 16 | CASSKQGTGANYGYTF | TGTGCCAGCAGCAAACAGGGAACGGGGGCTAACTATGGCTACACCTTC
NA | TRBJ1-4 | NA | TRBV2 | 14 | CASSARLTNEKLFF | TGTGCCAGCAGTGCAAGACTAACTAATGAAAAACTGTTTTTT
NA | TRBJ2-1 | TRBD2 | TRBV7-2 | 16 | CASSFLGAGGFNEQFF | TGTGCCAGCAGCTTTTTAGGCGCGGGAGGGTTTAATGAGCAGTTCTTC
NA | TRBJ1-3 | TRBD1 | TRBV28 | 15 | CASSTGGSGGNTIYF | TGTGCCAGCAGTACAGGGGGTTCAGGAGGAAACACCATATATTTT
few | TRBJ1-1 | NA | TRBV18 | 15 | CASSPPLGMNTEAFF | TGTGCCAGCTCACCACCCCTTGGGATGAACACTGAAGCTTTCTTT
NA | TRBJ2-5 | TRBD1 | TRBV28 | 14 | CATSGTGGRETQYF | TGTGCCACTTCCGGGACAGGGGGCAGGGAGACCCAGTACTTC
few | TRBJ2-7 | NA | TRBV21-1 | 15 | CASSLNINRANEQYF | TGTGCCAGCAGCCTCAATATTAACAGGGCCAACGAGCAGTACTTC
NA | TRBJ2-7 | NA | TRBV5-6 | 13 | CASSLVSVGEQYF | TGTGCCAGCAGCTTAGTTTCTGTCGGCGAGCAGTACTTC
NA | TRBJ1-3 | NA | TRBV30 | 17 | CAWSVLIREASGNTIYF | TGTGCCTGGAGTGTACTGATTCGCGAGGCGAGTGGAAACACCATATATTTT
NA | TRBJ1-4 | TRBD1 | TRBV5-3 | 15 | CARSFDSDRLEKLFF | TGTGCCAGAAGCTTTGATTCGGACAGGTTAGAAAAACTGTTTTTT
NA | TRBJ2-3 | NA | TRBV2 | 13 | CASSGVAADTQYF | TGTGCCAGCAGTGGAGTAGCGGCAGATACGCAGTATTTT
NA | TRBJ2-3 | NA | TRBV5-5 | 19 | CASSLREARGLHAPDTQYF | TGTGCCAGCAGCTTGAGAGAGGCCCGCGGACTCCACGCCCCAGATACGCAGTATTTT
NA | TRBJ2-5 | TRBD2 | TRBV4-1 | 16 | CASSPTSGRPGETQYF | TGCGCCAGCAGCCCCACTAGCGGGAGGCCGGGGGAGACCCAGTACTTC
NA | TRBJ2-7 | TRBD1 | TRBV6-5 | 14 | CASSSTGSNYEQYF | TGTGCCAGCAGTTCGACAGGGAGTAACTACGAGCAGTACTTC
NA | TRBJ2-7 | TRBD1 | TRBV28 | 15 | CASISSGTGYYEQYF | TGTGCCAGCATCTCTTCCGGGACAGGGTACTACGAGCAGTACTTC
NA | TRBJ2-2 | NA | TRBV5-4 | 11 | CASTNTGELFF | TGTGCCAGCACCAACACCGGGGAGCTGTTTTTT
few | TRBJ2-7 | NA | TRBV6-1 | 12 | CAVSGGLYEQYF | TGTGCGGTCTCCGGAGGGTTGTACGAGCAGTACTTC
NA | TRBJ1-2 | NA | TRBV30 | 16 | CAWRSSAGPSNYGYTF | TGTGCCTGGAGGTCCTCGGCGGGACCTTCTAACTATGGCTACACCTTC
NA | TRBJ2-7 | TRBD2 | TRBV9 | 16 | CASSVGWASGTYEQYF | TGTGCCAGCAGCGTAGGTTGGGCTAGCGGGACCTACGAGCAGTACTTC
NA | TRBJ2-1 | TRBD1 | TRBV7-3 | 14 | CASSPGQYYNEQFF | TGTGCCAGCAGCCCGGGACAGTACTACAATGAGCAGTTCTTC
NA | TRBJ2-2 | TRBD1 | TRBV6-1 | 15 | CASRTGGVGTGELFF | TGTGCCAGCAGGACAGGGGGCGTTGGCACCGGGGAGCTGTTTTTT
NA | TRBJ2-1 | NA | TRBV4-1 | 17 | CASSQDWTTINYNEQFF | TGCGCCAGCAGCCAAGATTGGACTACCATCAACTACAATGAGCAGTTCTTC